The 25 T cell receptor beta chains reported below all come from one sample, sequenced in a study of shared clonotypes between healthy human individuals. TCRdb keeps only in-frame clones here, not all; method: immunoSEQ multiplex PCR. The sample contains 2 million or so clones, over 85% of which appear only once. Source material: naive CD4+ T cells sorted from blood. The sample's subset: CD45RA+ positively selected. The receptors here all came from a man aged 18-30 years in good health.

V and J are TRBV7-8 and TRBJ2-2; 7 positions agree with TRBD1. The V gene end was trimmed by 4 bases and the J gene end by 3 bases; junction bases not matched to a gene: 5. Germline V gives CDR1 SGHVS, CDR2 FQNEAQ. The CDR3 contains 15 residues. This CDR3 reads CASSSPGTDTGELFF. CDR3 coding DNA: TGTGCCAGCAGCTCCCCCGGGACAGACACCGGGGAGCTGTTTTTT. The whole variable domain, remainder taken from reference TRBV7-8 and TRBJ2-2, is GAGVSQSPRYKVAKRGQDVALRCDPISGHVSLFWYQQALGQGPEFLTYFQNEAQLDKSGLPSDRFFAERPEGSVSTLKIQRTQQEDSAVYLCASSSPGTDTGELFFGEGSRLTVL.

This clone was counted a single time. J is TRBJ2-3 and V is TRBV5-4; D possibly corresponds to TRBD2 (5 bases). Between the trimmed V and J ends, which lost 0 bases and 2 bases, there was a span of 13 bases. The CDR3 length is 16 residues. From germline, CDR1 is SGHNT and CDR2 YYREEE (reference sequence). The CDR3 DNA follows: TGTGCCAGCAGCTTGGATAGCGCCTGGGACACAGATACGCAGTATTTT. It specifies CASSLDSAWDTDTQYF.

The CDR3 loop is CASSTRGRGTYEQYF. In DNA, the CDR3 is TGTGCCAGCAGCACCCGGGGCAGGGGGACCTACGAGCAGTACTTC. The chain employs TRBV5-4 and TRBJ2-7; TRBD1 matches 7 bases. The CDR3 has 15 residues. Trimming at V came to 4 bases and at J to 2 bases, leaving 9 bases not matched to a gene. Germline CDR1 is SGHNT and CDR2 is YYREEE (reference sequence).

The gene calls are TRBV6-4 and TRBJ2-3; no definite D call. Germline V gene lookup returns CDR1 MRHNA and CDR2 SNTAGT. V was pared by 6 bases and J by 5 bases, with 15 bases between. The CDR3 length is 14 residues. The CDR3 DNA reads TGTGCCAGCAGCCACGGTACTCCGGGAGATACGCAGTATTTT. Translation: CASSHGTPGDTQYF.

This rearrangement joins TRBV2 to TRBJ2-7, with TRBD2 matching over 8 bases. After removal of 5 bases from V and 7 bases from J, the junction contained 10 bases not matched to a gene. This CDR3 contains 14 residues. CDR1 and CDR2 (germline): SNHLY, FYNNEI. The CDR3 DNA reads as TGTGCCAGCAGTCGGGACCCGGGAGGGAATGAGCAGTACTTC. Translating it yields CASSRDPGGNEQYF.

In DNA, the CDR3 is TGTGCCAGCAGCCAAGGTGTTAGCGGTACGTCCTACGAGCAGTACTTC. This encodes CASSQGVSGTSYEQYF. The V gene is TRBV4-2, the J gene TRBJ2-7, with TRBD2 as a possible D gene (6 bases). The CDR3 is made up of 16 amino acids. V was trimmed by 1 base and J by 1 base, leaving 14 bases between them. The germline CDR1 and CDR2 sequences are LGHNA and YNFKEQ.

The chain combines TRBV7-9 with TRBJ2-7; 12 nucleotides align to TRBD1. The germline V gene has CDR1 SEHNR and CDR2 FQNEAQ (reference sequence). The V and J ends lost 2 bases and 5 bases, in that order; junction bases with no gene match: 10. The CDR3 contains 17 residues. The CDR3 DNA is TGTGCCAGCAGCTTAAGGAGTCCGGGACAGGGGGCCGACGAGCAGTACTTC. Its protein is CASSLRSPGQGADEQYF. Based on the CDR3 plus reference TRBV7-9 and TRBJ2-7, the full variable domain is DTGVSQNPRHKITKRGQNVTFRCDPISEHNRLYWYRQTLGQGPEFLTYFQNEAQLEKSRLLSDRFSAERPKGSFSTLEIQRTEQGDSAMYLCASSLRSPGQGADEQYFGPGTRLTVT.

The chain recombines TRBV2 with TRBJ2-2; no definite D call. Between the trimmed V and J ends, which lost 6 bases and 2 bases, there was a span of 10 bases. Looked up from germline, CDR1 is SNHLY and CDR2 is FYNNEI. This CDR3 is 14 amino acids long. CDR3: CASRRTDNTGELFF. The CDR3 DNA sequence: TGTGCCAGCAGGAGGACGGACAACACCGGGGAGCTGTTTTTT.

V gene TRBV18 combines with J gene TRBJ2-7; 7 positions agree with TRBD2. After removal of 1 base from V and 7 bases from J, the junction contained 10 bases not matched to a gene. Germline CDR1 and CDR2: KGHSH and LQKENI. The CDR3 loop spans 15 amino acids. CDR3 DNA sequence: TGTGCCAGCTCACCACTCGGAGCGGGATCGGGAGAGCAGTACTTC. As protein: CASSPLGAGSGEQYF.

The V and J genes are TRBV2 and TRBJ1-6, with TRBD1 as a possible D gene (6 bases). The V gene's germline CDR1 is SNHLY and CDR2 FYNNEI. The CDR3 contains 13 residues. V lost 8 bases to trimming and J lost 4 bases, with 9 bases between them. In DNA, the CDR3 is TGTGCCAGCGCGGACAGTTATAATTCACCCCTCCACTTT. It codes for CASADSYNSPLHF.

This chain links TRBV28 with TRBJ2-7; tentative D call: TRBD1 (6 bases). The ends were cut back, 2 bases at V and 2 bases at J, with 13 bases in the middle. The germline V gene encodes CDR1 MDHEN and CDR2 SYDVKM. CDR3 length: 15 residues. Here the CDR3 reads CASSLMRQGTYEQYF. In DNA form, the CDR3 reads TGTGCCAGCAGTTTAATGAGGCAGGGGACCTACGAGCAGTACTTC.

The gene calls are TRBV30 and TRBJ1-5, with unresolved D. Looked up from germline, CDR1 is GTSNPN and CDR2 is SVGIG (reference sequence). The CDR3 extends over 14 amino acids. The V and J ends lost 1 base and 2 bases respectively, with 9 bases between them. The CDR3 region has the DNA TGTGCCTGGAGTGCGGGGTCGGGCAATCAGCCCCAGCATTTT. Residues: CAWSAGSGNQPQHF.

This rearrangement joins TRBV5-1 to TRBJ2-1; TRBD2 aligns across 10 bases. This CDR3 has 15 amino acids. The ends lost 2 bases at V and 6 bases at J; junction bases unmatched: 5. The germline CDR1 and CDR2 sequences are SGHRS and YFSETQ. The DNA of the CDR3 is TGCGCCAGCAGCTTCGGCACTAGCGGGATCAATGAGCAGTTCTTC. Residues: CASSFGTSGINEQFF.

This clone turned up a few times. The chain combines TRBV28 with TRBJ1-2; 12 bases fit TRBD1. Trimming removed 5 bases from V and 5 bases from J; junction bases left unmatched: 9. The CDR3 is made up of 16 amino acids. Germline loops: CDR1 MDHEN, CDR2 SYDVKM. The CDR3 here is CASSPLGTGGEYGYTF. For the CDR3, the DNA is TGTGCCAGCAGTCCCCTGGGGACAGGGGGCGAATATGGCTACACCTTC.

V usage is TRBV5-1 and J usage is TRBJ2-7, with D perhaps matching TRBD1 (6 bases). V lost 4 bases, J lost 5 bases, and 13 bases lay in between. Germline CDR1 and CDR2: SGHRS and YFSETQ. CDR3 length: 13 residues. The CDR3 sequence: CASSPPQGHEQYF. CDR3 bases: TGCGCCAGCAGCCCGCCACAGGGTCACGAGCAGTACTTC.

This clone appeared once. The chain couples TRBV6-1 to TRBJ2-7; 8 nucleotides align to TRBD1. CDR3 size: 13 residues. The trim removed 5 bases at V and 3 bases at J, leaving 3 bases unmatched. Germline values: CDR1 MNHNS, CDR2 SASEGT. The CDR3 nucleotides read TGTGCCAGCAGTACAGGGGGGTACTACGAGCAGTACTTC. It encodes CASSTGGYYEQYF.

This chain links TRBV6-5 with TRBJ2-1, with D possibly matching TRBD2 (6 bases). Germline assignment: CDR1 MNHEY and CDR2 SVGAGI. V was pared by 5 bases and J by 7 bases, with 15 bases between. CDR3 length equals 14 residues. CDR3 in amino acids: CASSPGLARNEQFF. As DNA, the CDR3 is TGTGCCAGCAGTCCGGGACTGGCCCGGAATGAGCAGTTCTTC.

The chain is built from TRBV7-9 and TRBJ2-7, with TRBD1 matching 7 bases. Germline-derived CDR1 and CDR2 are SEHNR and FQNEAQ (reference sequence). The CDR3 is 14 residues long. V was clipped by 5 bases and J by 2 bases; unmatched bases: 6. DNA of the CDR3: TGTGCCAGCAGCCGGACGACAGGGCCCTACGAGCAGTACTTC. Its protein is CASSRTTGPYEQYF. Combining the CDR3 with reference TRBV7-9 and TRBJ2-7 gives the whole variable domain DTGVSQNPRHKITKRGQNVTFRCDPISEHNRLYWYRQTLGQGPEFLTYFQNEAQLEKSRLLSDRFSAERPKGSFSTLEIQRTEQGDSAMYLCASSRTTGPYEQYFGPGTRLTVT.

The CDR3 is CASSLGRPENSPLHF. The DNA for the CDR3 is TGTGCCAGCAGTTTAGGTCGGCCAGAGAATTCACCCCTCCACTTT. This rearrangement joins TRBV27 to TRBJ1-6; D is ambiguous. The V end lost 2 bases, the J end lost 7 bases, and 12 bases lay between the germline ends. The CDR3 is made up of 15 amino acids. CDR1 and CDR2 from the germline V gene are MNHEY and SMNVEV (reference sequence).

The chain joins TRBV23-1 to TRBJ2-7, with D unresolved. TRBV23-1 is annotated as an ORF whose role is uncertain. The CDR3 consists of 13 residues. V was pared by 3 bases and J by 2 bases, with 8 bases between. CDR3 sequence (DNA): TGCGCCAGCAGTCATTACCCGACCTACGAGCAGTACTTC. It specifies CASSHYPTYEQYF.

J is TRBJ1-3 and V is TRBV4-2, with D possibly matching TRBD1 (6 bases). The germline gives CDR1 LGHNA, CDR2 YNFKEQ. V lost 0 bases, J lost 1 base, and 13 bases lay in between. The CDR3 spans 17 residues. The CDR3 nucleotides are TGTGCCAGCAGCCAAGATCCAACAGGGAGGTCTGGAAACACCATATATTTT. Translated, it gives CASSQDPTGRSGNTIYF.

The sample holds one count of this clone. Other nucleotide sequences in the sample specify the same CDR3. The chain couples TRBV18 to TRBJ1-3, with D unresolved. V was cut by 3 bases and J by 8 bases, with 8 bases left in between. Germline V gene data show CDR1 as KGHSH and CDR2 as LQKENI. CDR3 length: 12 residues. The CDR3 sequence: CASSPERDTIYF. The CDR3 DNA sequence: TGTGCCAGCTCACCGGAACGAGACACCATATATTTT.

This rearrangement joins TRBV5-1 to TRBJ1-6; D is ambiguous. This CDR3 region has 15 residues. The V gene's germline CDR1 is SGHRS and CDR2 YFSETQ. The V end was cut by 0 bases, the J end by 6 bases, with 10 bases between. The CDR3 protein is CASSLGDNGNSPLHF. As DNA, the CDR3 is TGCGCCAGCAGCTTGGGGGATAACGGTAATTCACCCCTCCACTTT.

The rearrangement joins TRBV19 to TRBJ1-5; tentative D call: TRBD1 (6 bases). CDR3 size: 13 residues. Deletions cut 3 bases from V and 6 bases from J, with 9 bases between. CDR1 and CDR2 (germline): LNHDA, SQIVND (reference sequence). The CDR3: CASSIEDSQPQHF. The CDR3, as DNA: TGTGCCAGTAGTATCGAGGACAGTCAGCCCCAGCATTTT.

This clone has just one count. The chain is built from TRBV2 and TRBJ1-3; 7 bases are a match to TRBD1. CDR1 and CDR2 from the germline V gene are SNHLY and FYNNEI. Trimming at V came to 7 bases and at J to 0 bases, leaving 6 bases not matched to a gene. The CDR3 covers 15 residues. CDR3 DNA sequence: TGTGCCAGCACCCAGGGACAGATCTCTGGAAACACCATATATTTT. It translates to CASTQGQISGNTIYF.